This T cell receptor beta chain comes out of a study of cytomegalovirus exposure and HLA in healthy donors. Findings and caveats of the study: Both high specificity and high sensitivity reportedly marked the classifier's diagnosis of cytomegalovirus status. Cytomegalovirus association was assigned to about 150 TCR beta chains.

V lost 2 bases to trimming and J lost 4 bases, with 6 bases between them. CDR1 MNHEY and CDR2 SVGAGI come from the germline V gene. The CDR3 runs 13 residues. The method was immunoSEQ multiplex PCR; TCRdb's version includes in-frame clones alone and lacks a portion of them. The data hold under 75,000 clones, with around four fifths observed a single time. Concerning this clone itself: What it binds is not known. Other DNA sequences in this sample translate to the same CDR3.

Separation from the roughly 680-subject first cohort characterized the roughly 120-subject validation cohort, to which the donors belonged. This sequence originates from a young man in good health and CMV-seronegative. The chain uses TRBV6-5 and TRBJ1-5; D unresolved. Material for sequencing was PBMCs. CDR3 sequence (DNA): TGTGCCAGCAGTTACGGCGGTAATCAGCCCCAGCATTTT. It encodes CASSYGGNQPQHF.